Given below is one T cell receptor (beta chain) in context. Generated by immunoSEQ multiplex PCR, the TCRdb table keeps only in-frame clones and is missing some. The repertoire includes over 55,000 clones, about 81% of them detected once, and 4.5% to 6% sits in the top ten. This sample is drawn from a study of OX40 agonist ivuxolimab in advanced cancers. Trimming took off 0 bases at V and 4 bases at J, with 15 bases between the two ends. Germline values: CDR1 SGHVS, CDR2 FQNEAQ. This CDR3 has 16 amino acids. The chain is built from TRBV7-8 and TRBJ2-5; D may be TRBD1 (5 bases). Sequences were derived from CD4+ or CD8+ T cells sorted from blood, sampled in a trial of the OX40 agonist ivuxolimab. The TCR was taken from an adult with an advanced solid tumor such as melanoma, head and neck, liver or kidney cancer. The DNA for the CDR3 is TGTGCCAGCAGCTTAGCAGGGGCCTCCAAAATAGAGACCCAGTACTTC. As protein: CASSLAGASKIETQYF.